This T cell receptor beta chain was found in a study of radiotherapy plus CTLA-4 blockade in lung cancer. Study-level background: Objective responses were documented in about 18% of patients, with disease control in about 28%. Findings and limits, study-wide: In blood, TCR clones derived from the tumor expanded after radiotherapy plus ipilimumab. Early clone dynamics of blood T cells, plus interferon-beta, reportedly predicted response best.

With regard to this clone: What it binds is unknown.

Focal radiation plus CTLA-4 blockade with ipilimumab was given to patients with chemo-refractory metastatic non-small-cell lung cancer. V was clipped by 3 bases and J by 0 bases, with 18 bases between them. The CDR3 contains 18 residues. The method was immunoSEQ multiplex PCR; TCRdb's version includes in-frame clones alone and lacks a portion of them. The table includes over 75,000 clones, approximately 83% detected once. This TCR derives from a human donor with non-small cell lung cancer who had stable disease on radiotherapy plus ipilimumab. Sample: peripheral blood, taken from a patient treated with radiotherapy plus ipilimumab. This chain connects TRBV23-1 to TRBJ2-4, with D perhaps matching TRBD1 or TRBD2 (6 bases each). TRBV23-1 is designated an ORF whose function remains uncertain. The DNA for the CDR3 is TGCGCCAGCAGTCAGGCAGGGGCAGGAGGGGTAGCCAAAAACATTCAGTACTTC. Protein sequence: CASSQAGAGGVAKNIQYF.